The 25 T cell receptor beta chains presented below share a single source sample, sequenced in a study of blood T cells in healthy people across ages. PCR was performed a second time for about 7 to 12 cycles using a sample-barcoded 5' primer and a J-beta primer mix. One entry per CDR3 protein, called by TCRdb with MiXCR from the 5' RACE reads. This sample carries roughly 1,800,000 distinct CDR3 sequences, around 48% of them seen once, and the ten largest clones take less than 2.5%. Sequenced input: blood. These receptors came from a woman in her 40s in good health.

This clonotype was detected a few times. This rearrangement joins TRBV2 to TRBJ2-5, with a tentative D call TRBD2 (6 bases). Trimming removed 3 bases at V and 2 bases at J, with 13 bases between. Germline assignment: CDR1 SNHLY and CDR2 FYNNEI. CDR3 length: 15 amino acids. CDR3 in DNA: TGTGCCAGCAGTGATCCGGGGGTCTTACAAGAGACCCAGTACTTC. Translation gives CASSDPGVLQETQYF.

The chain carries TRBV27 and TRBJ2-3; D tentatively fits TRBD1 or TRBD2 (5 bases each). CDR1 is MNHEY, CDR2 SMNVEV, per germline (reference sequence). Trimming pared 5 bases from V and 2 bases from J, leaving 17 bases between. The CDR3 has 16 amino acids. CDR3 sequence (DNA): TGTGCCAGCAGTCCCCGGGGCGGGTGGAACACAGATACGCAGTATTTT. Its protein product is CASSPRGGWNTDTQYF.

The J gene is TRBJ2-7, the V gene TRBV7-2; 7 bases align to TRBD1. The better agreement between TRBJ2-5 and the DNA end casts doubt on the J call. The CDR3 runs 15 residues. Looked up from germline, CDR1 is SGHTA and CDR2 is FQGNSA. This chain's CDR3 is CASRWTGGGGETQYF. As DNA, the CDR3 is TGTGCCAGCAGGTGGACAGGTGGGGGTGGGGAGACCCAGTACTTC.

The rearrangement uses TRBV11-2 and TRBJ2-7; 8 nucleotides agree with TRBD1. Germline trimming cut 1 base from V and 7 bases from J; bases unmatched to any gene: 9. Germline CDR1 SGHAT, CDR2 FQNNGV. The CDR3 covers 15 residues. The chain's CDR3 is CASSLGTGIHNEQYF. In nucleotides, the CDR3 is TGTGCCAGCAGCTTAGGGACAGGGATCCACAATGAGCAGTACTTC. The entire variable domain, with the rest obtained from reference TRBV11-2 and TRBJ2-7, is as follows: EAGVAQSPRYKIIEKRQSVAFWCNPISGHATLYWYQQILGQGPKLLIQFQNNGVVDDSQLPKDRFSAERLKGVDSTLKIQPAKLEDSAVYLCASSLGTGIHNEQYFGPGTRLTVT.

This CDR3 reads CSASEGQGAADTQYF. CDR3 in DNA: TGCAGTGCTAGCGAGGGACAGGGGGCAGCTGATACGCAGTATTTT. V usage is TRBV20-1 and J usage is TRBJ2-3; 12 bases are a match to TRBD1. The CDR3 consists of 15 residues. The V gene end was trimmed by 3 bases and the J gene end by 6 bases; junction bases not matched to a gene: 7. Germline loops: CDR1 DFQATT, CDR2 SNEGSKA (reference sequence).

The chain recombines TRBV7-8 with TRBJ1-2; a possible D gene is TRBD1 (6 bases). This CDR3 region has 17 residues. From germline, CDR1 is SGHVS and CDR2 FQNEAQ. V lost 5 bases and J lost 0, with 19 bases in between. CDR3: CASSLGVGDISNYGYTF. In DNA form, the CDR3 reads TGTGCCAGCAGCCTCGGGGTTGGGGACATATCTAACTATGGCTACACCTTC.

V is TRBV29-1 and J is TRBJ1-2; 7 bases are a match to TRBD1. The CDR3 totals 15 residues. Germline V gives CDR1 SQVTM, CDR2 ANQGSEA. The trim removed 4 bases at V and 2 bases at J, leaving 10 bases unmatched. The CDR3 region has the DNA TGCAGCGTTGTCCTGGACAGGCTCCCCAACTATGGCTACACCTTC. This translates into CSVVLDRLPNYGYTF.

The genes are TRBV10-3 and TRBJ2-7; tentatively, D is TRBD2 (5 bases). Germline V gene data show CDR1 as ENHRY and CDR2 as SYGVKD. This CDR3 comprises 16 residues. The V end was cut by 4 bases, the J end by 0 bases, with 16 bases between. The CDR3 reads CAISGPEGGISYEQYF. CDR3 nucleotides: TGTGCCATCAGTGGCCCCGAAGGAGGCATCTCCTACGAGCAGTACTTC.

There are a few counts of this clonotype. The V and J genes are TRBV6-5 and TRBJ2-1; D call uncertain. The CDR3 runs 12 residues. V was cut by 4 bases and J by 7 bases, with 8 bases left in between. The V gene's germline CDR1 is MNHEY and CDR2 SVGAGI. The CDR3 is CASSSIHNEQFF. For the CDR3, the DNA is TGTGCCAGCAGTTCCATACATAATGAGCAGTTCTTC.

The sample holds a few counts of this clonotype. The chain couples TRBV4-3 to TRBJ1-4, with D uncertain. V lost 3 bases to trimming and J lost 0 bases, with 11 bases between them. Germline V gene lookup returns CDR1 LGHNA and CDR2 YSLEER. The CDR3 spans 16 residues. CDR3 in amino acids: CASSQDRASTNEKLFF. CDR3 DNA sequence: TGCGCCAGCAGCCAGGATAGGGCATCAACTAATGAAAAACTGTTTTTT.

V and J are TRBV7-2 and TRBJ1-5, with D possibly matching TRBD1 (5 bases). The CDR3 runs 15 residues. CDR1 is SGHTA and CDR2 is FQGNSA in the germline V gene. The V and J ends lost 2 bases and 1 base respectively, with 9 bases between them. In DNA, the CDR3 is TGTGCCAGCAGCTTAAGAGCAGGGAGCAATCAGCCCCAGCATTTT. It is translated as CASSLRAGSNQPQHF.

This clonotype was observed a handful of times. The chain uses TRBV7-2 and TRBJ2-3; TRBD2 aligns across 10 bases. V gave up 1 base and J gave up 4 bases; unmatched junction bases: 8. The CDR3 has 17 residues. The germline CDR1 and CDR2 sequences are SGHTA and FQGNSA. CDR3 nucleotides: TGTGCCAGCAGCTTAGGAGCGGGGGGGCTTAGGTCAGATACGCAGTATTTT. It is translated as CASSLGAGGLRSDTQYF.

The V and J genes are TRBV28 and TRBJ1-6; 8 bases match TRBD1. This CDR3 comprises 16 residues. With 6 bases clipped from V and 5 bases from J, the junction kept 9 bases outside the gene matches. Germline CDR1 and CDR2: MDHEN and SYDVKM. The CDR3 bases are TGTGCCAGCAGCCCTCGGACAGGGAGTAATAATTCACCCCTCCACTTT. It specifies CASSPRTGSNNSPLHF.

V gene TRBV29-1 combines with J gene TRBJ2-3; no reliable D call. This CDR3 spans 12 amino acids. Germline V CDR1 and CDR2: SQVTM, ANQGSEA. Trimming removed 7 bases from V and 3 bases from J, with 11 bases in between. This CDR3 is CSAGLGTDTQYF. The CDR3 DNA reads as TGCAGCGCGGGCCTAGGGACAGATACGCAGTATTTT.

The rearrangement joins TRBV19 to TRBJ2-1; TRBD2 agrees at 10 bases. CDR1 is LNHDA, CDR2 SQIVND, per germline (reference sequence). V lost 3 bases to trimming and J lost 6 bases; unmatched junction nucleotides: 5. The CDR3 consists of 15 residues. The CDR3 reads CASSIVAGGSNEQFF. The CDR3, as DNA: TGTGCCAGTAGTATTGTAGCGGGGGGCTCCAATGAGCAGTTCTTC.

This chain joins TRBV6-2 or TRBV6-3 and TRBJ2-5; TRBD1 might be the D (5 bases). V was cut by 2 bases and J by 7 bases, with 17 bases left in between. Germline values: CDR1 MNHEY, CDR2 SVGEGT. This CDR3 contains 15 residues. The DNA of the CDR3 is TGTGCCAGCAGTTACAGGGGTTTGTCTGTCGTGACCCAGTACTTC. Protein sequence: CASSYRGLSVVTQYF.

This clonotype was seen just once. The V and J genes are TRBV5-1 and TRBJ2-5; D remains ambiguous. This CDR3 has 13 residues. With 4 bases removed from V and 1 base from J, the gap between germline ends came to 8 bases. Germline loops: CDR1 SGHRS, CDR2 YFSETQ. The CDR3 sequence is CASSTSSQETQYF. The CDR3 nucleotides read TGCGCCAGCAGCACCTCTTCCCAAGAGACCCAGTACTTC. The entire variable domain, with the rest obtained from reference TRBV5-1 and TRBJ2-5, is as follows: KAGVTQTPRYLIKTRGQQVTLSCSPISGHRSVSWYQQTPGQGLQFLFEYFSETQRNKGNFPGRFSGRQFSNSRSEMNVSTLELGDSALYLCASSTSSQETQYFGPGTRLLVL.

CDR3 residues: CASSQESGAVPYEQYF. The CDR3 coding sequence is TGCGCCAGCAGCCAGGAATCAGGGGCGGTCCCCTACGAGCAGTACTTC. The gene calls are TRBV4-3 and TRBJ2-7, with D perhaps matching TRBD1 (6 bases). Germline CDR1 LGHNA, CDR2 YSLEER. V dropped 3 bases and J dropped 2 bases, with 17 bases sitting between them. The CDR3 runs 16 residues.

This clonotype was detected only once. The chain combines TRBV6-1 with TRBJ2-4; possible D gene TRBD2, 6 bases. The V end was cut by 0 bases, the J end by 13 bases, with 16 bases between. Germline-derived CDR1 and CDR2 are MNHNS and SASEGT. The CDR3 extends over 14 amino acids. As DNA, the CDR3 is TGTGCCAGCAGTGAAGCGACCTTAACGGGAGAGCAGTACTTC. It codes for CASSEATLTGEQYF.

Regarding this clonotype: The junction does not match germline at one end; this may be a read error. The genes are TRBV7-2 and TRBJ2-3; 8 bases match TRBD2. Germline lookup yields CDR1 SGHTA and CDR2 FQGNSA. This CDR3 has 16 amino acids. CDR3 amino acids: CASSLRSGGCTDTQYF. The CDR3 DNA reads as TGCGCCAGCAGCTTGCGGAGCGGGGGTTGCACAGATACGCAGTATTTT.

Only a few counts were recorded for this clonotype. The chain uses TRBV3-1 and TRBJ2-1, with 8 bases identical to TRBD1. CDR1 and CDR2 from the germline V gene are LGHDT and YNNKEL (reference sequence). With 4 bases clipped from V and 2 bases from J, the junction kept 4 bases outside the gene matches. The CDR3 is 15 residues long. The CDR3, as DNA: TGTGCCAGCAGCCGCCAACAGGGGGCCTACAATGAGCAGTTCTTC. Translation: CASSRQQGAYNEQFF.

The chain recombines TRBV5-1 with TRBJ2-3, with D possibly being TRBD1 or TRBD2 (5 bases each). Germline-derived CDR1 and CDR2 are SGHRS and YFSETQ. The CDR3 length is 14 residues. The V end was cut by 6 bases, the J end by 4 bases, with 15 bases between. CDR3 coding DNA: TGCGCCAGCAAGGAGACCCCGGGGCCAGATACGCAGTATTTT. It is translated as CASKETPGPDTQYF.

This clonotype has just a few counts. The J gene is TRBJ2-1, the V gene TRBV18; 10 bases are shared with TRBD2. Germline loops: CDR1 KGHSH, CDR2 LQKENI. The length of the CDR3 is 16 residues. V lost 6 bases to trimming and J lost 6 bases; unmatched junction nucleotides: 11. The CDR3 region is CASSPLGAGGRNEQFF. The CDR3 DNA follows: TGTGCCAGCTCTCCTCTAGGAGCGGGGGGGCGCAATGAGCAGTTCTTC.

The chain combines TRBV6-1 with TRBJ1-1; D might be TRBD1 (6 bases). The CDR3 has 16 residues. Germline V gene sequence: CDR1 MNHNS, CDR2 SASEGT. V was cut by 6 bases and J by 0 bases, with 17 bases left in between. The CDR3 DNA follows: TGTGCCAGCAGCGACAGGATCGGGGGTATGAACACTGAAGCTTTCTTT. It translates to CASSDRIGGMNTEAFF.

The CDR3 here is CATSDSQWGPGGSYGYTF. The CDR3 nucleotides read TGTGCCACCAGTGATTCTCAGTGGGGGCCAGGGGGCAGCTATGGCTACACCTTC. The chain combines TRBV24-1 with TRBJ1-2, with TRBD1 matching over 8 bases. The CDR3 length is 18 residues. Germline lookup yields CDR1 KGHDR and CDR2 SFDVKD. V dropped 2 bases and J dropped 4; count of bases not matched to a gene: 14.